The next 5 T cell receptor beta chains were all read from a single sample in a study of shared clonotypes between healthy human individuals. TCRdb's table, derived via immunoSEQ multiplex PCR, lists solely in-frame clones and lacks some. The sample yields more than 2 million clones, more than 90% seen once. The sequencing sample was made of naive CD4+ T cells sorted from blood. The subset denotes: CD45RA+ positively selected. These receptors were taken from a man younger than 35 in good health.

Only a few counts were recorded for this clone. This chain connects TRBV28 to TRBJ1-5; D is uncertain. The CDR3 has 13 amino acids. The V end lost 6 bases, the J end lost 11 bases, and 17 bases lay between the germline ends. Germline-derived CDR1 and CDR2 are MDHEN and SYDVKM. CDR3 in amino acids: CASSPPLFMSQHF. CDR3 coding DNA: TGTGCCAGCAGCCCACCTCTTTTCATGTCCCAGCATTTT.

Details on this clone: A junction boundary mismatches the germline segment, possibly from a read error. This chain connects TRBV7-7 to TRBJ2-1; TRBD2 matches 7 bases. This CDR3 has 13 amino acids. Germline V gene data show CDR1 as SSHAT and CDR2 as FNYEAQ (reference sequence). The CDR3 spells CASSSWGGNEQFF. The CDR3 DNA reads TGTGCTAGCAGCTCCTGGGGGGGGAATGAGCAGTTCTTC.

The rearrangement uses TRBV2 and TRBJ2-5, with D perhaps given as TRBD1 or TRBD2 (6 bases each). This CDR3 comprises 14 residues. V was clipped by 1 base and J by 5 bases, with 11 bases between them. Looked up from germline, CDR1 is SNHLY and CDR2 is FYNNEI. The CDR3 DNA reads as TGTGCCAGCAGTGAAGTCCGGGGGCCGGAGACCCAGTACTTC. This encodes CASSEVRGPETQYF.

The chain couples TRBV5-8 to TRBJ1-3, with D perhaps matching TRBD1 (6 bases). CDR3 length: 15 amino acids. The germline V gene encodes CDR1 SGHTS and CDR2 YDEGEE. V lost 6 bases to trimming and J lost 2 bases, with 15 bases between them. CDR3 nucleotides: TGTGCCAGCACCAGGGACACACTACCTGGAAACACCATATATTTT. Protein sequence: CASTRDTLPGNTIYF.

The chain links TRBV5-1 to TRBJ1-2; D possibly corresponds to TRBD1 (5 bases). Per germline, CDR1 SGHRS and CDR2 YFSETQ. Deletions cut 4 bases from V and 3 bases from J, with 13 bases between. The CDR3 is made up of 14 amino acids. The CDR3 is CASSVGTGDYGYTF. CDR3 nucleotides: TGCGCCAGCAGCGTCGGGACGGGGGACTATGGCTACACCTTC.